This TCR beta chain is from a study of CD8 T cells in Susac syndrome. Study findings and constraints: As the study acknowledged, the number of individuals in its TCR sequencing and HLA analysis was relatively small.

Each multiple sclerosis control was a treatment-naive patient with relapsing-remitting disease that was either stable or active. FACS was used to enrich TEMRA cells, whereas the CD8+ and CD4+ T cells were obtained by negative isolation. Between the trimmed V and J ends, which lost 1 base and 3 bases, there was a span of 19 bases. Germline CDR1 SGHTA, CDR2 FQGNSA. The CDR3 covers 17 residues. To note about this clonotype: Its antigen is not identified.

About 0.5 to 1 ug RNA was reverse transcribed with random hexamers. The CDR3 of TCR beta was amplified by immunoSEQ multiplex PCR across 54 Vbeta and 13 Jbeta. TCRdb re-called the immunoSEQ multiplex PCR reads through MiXCR, storing one row per CDR3 protein. Of 250,000 to 350,000 distinct CDR3 sequences listed, about 91% are singletons. Input material: CD4+ T cells from PBMCs. This TCR derives from a human donor with multiple sclerosis. V gene TRBV7-2 combines with J gene TRBJ2-7; no clear D gene. The CDR3 is CASSLDVGPGRVYEQYF. The CDR3 coding sequence is TGTGCCAGCAGCTTAGACGTGGGCCCGGGCAGAGTCTACGAGCAGTACTTC.